Below are 8 T cell receptor beta chains sequenced from a single sample in a study of CD8 T cell repertoires and HIV-1 epitope variants (dated by TCRdb to about 2020). The library came from the immunoSEQ multiplex PCR assay. TCRdb stores this immuneACCESS table with in-frame sequences only. Part of the clones is absent; in the studies checked, under half of the shortfall reflects unresolved V genes, and no reason is known for the rest. The sample has more than 85,000 clones on record, roughly four fifths of them singletons. Jointly, the top ten make up about a quarter of the sample. Sequencing was performed on uncultured baseline CD8+ T cells from peripheral blood mononuclear cells (PBMCs). These receptors all stem from a male donor with HIV.

Here the CDR3 DNA reads TGTGCCAGCAGCGGCCAGGGGAGGGACACTGAAGCTTTCTTT. Protein sequence: CASSGQGRDTEAFF. J is TRBJ1-1 and V is TRBV9; the D gene is possibly TRBD1 (6 bases). Trimming removed 3 bases at V and 3 bases at J, with 12 bases between. Germline CDR1 is SGDLS and CDR2 is YYNGEE. This CDR3 is 14 amino acids long.

The genes are TRBV5-4 and TRBJ1-4, with D maybe TRBD1 (6 bases). Germline CDR1 reads SGHNT; CDR2 reads YYREEE (reference sequence). This CDR3 contains 15 residues. V was clipped by 4 bases and J by 0 bases, with 10 bases between them. CDR3 in amino acids: CASSLGQSTNEKLFF. The CDR3 nucleotides read TGTGCCAGCAGCCTAGGACAGTCAACTAATGAAAAACTGTTTTTT.

This clone has just one count. V gene TRBV27 combines with J gene TRBJ1-2; 7 positions agree with TRBD1. Unmatched junction bases numbered 5, after V lost 3 bases and J lost 4 bases. The CDR3 consists of 14 residues. CDR1 is MNHEY and CDR2 is SMNVEV in the germline V gene (reference sequence). The CDR3 here is CASSFTGEGYGYTF. Written as DNA, the CDR3 is TGTGCCAGCAGTTTTACAGGGGAAGGCTATGGCTACACCTTC.

This clone was seen once. The J gene is TRBJ2-5, the V gene TRBV15; the D gene is possibly TRBD1 (5 bases). V lost 1 base and J lost 3, with 6 bases in between. The germline CDR1 and CDR2 sequences are LNHNV and YYDKDF (reference sequence). This CDR3 has 13 amino acids. CDR3 residues: CATSRVGEETQYF. The CDR3 bases are TGTGCCACCAGCAGAGTAGGGGAAGAGACCCAGTACTTC. Looking up the rest from reference TRBV15 and TRBJ2-5 gives the full variable domain: DAMVIQNPRYQVTQFGKPVTLSCSQTLNHNVMYWYQQKSSQAPKLLFHYYDKDFNNEADTPDNFQSRRPNTSFCFLDIRSPGLGDTAMYLCATSRVGEETQYFGPGTRLLVL.

The gene calls are TRBV6-5 and TRBJ1-2; the D gene is possibly TRBD1 (5 bases). This CDR3 comprises 14 residues. With 6 bases removed from V and 4 bases from J, the gap between germline ends came to 15 bases. Per germline, CDR1 MNHEY and CDR2 SVGAGI. CDR3 protein: CASSTQGGRYGYTF. For the CDR3, the DNA is TGTGCCAGCAGCACCCAGGGAGGGCGCTATGGCTACACCTTC.

The V call is TRBV5-4, the J call TRBJ2-5, with D unclear. The V gene lost 4 bases and the J gene lost 0 bases, with 7 bases spanning the gap. There are 13 residues in the CDR3. Germline V gene sequence: CDR1 SGHNT, CDR2 YYREEE (reference sequence). The CDR3 spells CASSASNQETQYF. CDR3 DNA sequence: TGTGCCAGCAGCGCCTCTAACCAAGAGACCCAGTACTTC.

This chain connects TRBV10-3 to TRBJ2-1; 8 nucleotides line up with TRBD2. After removal of 10 bases from V and 3 bases from J, the junction contained 8 bases not matched to a gene. The CDR3 is made up of 14 amino acids. Germline loops: CDR1 ENHRY, CDR2 SYGVKD. CDR3 coding DNA: TGTGCCACCTATAGCGGGAACTTCTACAATGAGCAGTTCTTC. It codes for CATYSGNFYNEQFF.

This rearrangement joins TRBV10-3 to TRBJ2-7; weak D call: TRBD1 (5 bases). Trimming shortened V by 0 bases and J by 6 bases, and 15 bases separated the two germline ends. Germline V gives CDR1 ENHRY, CDR2 SYGVKD. CDR3 length: 15 residues. In DNA, the CDR3 is TGTGCCATCAGTGAGTCCACAGGTTCTTTCCTCGAGCAGTACTTC. Translating it yields CAISESTGSFLEQYF.